This T cell receptor (beta chain) was sequenced for a study of tumor-infiltrating T cells and Merkel cell polyomavirus. Study-wide background: The study examined CD8+ T cells specific for the Merkel cell polyomavirus KLL epitope.

Concerning this clone: Its antigen is unknown.

Germline CDR1 reads SEHNR; CDR2 reads FQNEAQ (reference sequence). The CDR3 contains 17 residues. The V gene end was trimmed by 5 bases and the J gene end by 1 base; junction bases not matched to a gene: 10. Study-wide findings and caveats: Only one viral epitope was studied, missing other Merkel cell polyomavirus epitopes.

All patients' tumors stained robustly positive for Merkel cell polyomavirus Large T antigen by immunohistochemistry. Blood and/or cultured TIL held KLL-tetramer+ cells above 0.04% of CD8+ cells. Clones were read by immunoSEQ multiplex PCR, and TCRdb kept only the in-frame ones, dropping some. The table has 26,000 or so clones, around 90% seen once. This TCR was sampled from a middle-aged man with Merkel cell carcinoma. The sample consisted of lymph node tissue. The chain uses TRBV7-9 and TRBJ2-7, with 11 bases identical to TRBD2. The CDR3 loop is CASSPLGTSGGSYEQYF. The CDR3 coding sequence is TGTGCCAGCAGCCCACTGGGCACTAGCGGGGGTTCCTACGAGCAGTACTTC.